The rows below give T cell receptor beta chains drawn from one sample of a study of spatial heterogeneity in lung cancer. TCRdb independently ran MiXCR on the 5' RACE reads; one entry per CDR3 protein. The table has a few thousand distinct CDR3 sequences, roughly an eighth seen once. The specimen was lung tumor tissue, collected at surgery. Receptor source: a female donor with early-stage non-small cell lung cancer. Both conserved end residues are part of each CDR3. D genes are given only for firm matches. Some rows mark clone size as missing; the rest say once, few, many or name a class of expanded clone.

clone_size | j_call | v_call | d_call | cdr3_aa | cdr3_nt
medium-sized | TRBJ2-5 | TRBV29-1 | NA | CSAAPIFPGETQYF | TGCAGCGCTGCCCCCATATTCCCGGGGGAGACCCAGTACTTC
medium-sized | TRBJ2-7 | TRBV6-5 | NA | CASSPLLVETHEQYF | TGTGCCAGCAGTCCCCTTTTGGTGGAAACCCACGAGCAGTACTTC
medium-sized | TRBJ1-2 | TRBV12-3/TRBV12-4 | TRBD1 | CASRSQGAVGYTF | TGTGCCAGCAGATCCCAGGGGGCGGTTGGCTACACCTTC
medium-sized | TRBJ2-5 | TRBV7-2 | NA | CASSLAGFRGETQYF | TGTGCCAGCAGCTTAGCGGGTTTCAGGGGAGAGACCCAGTACTTC
large | TRBJ1-5 | TRBV20-1 | NA | CSASNGLVSNQPQHF | TGCAGTGCTAGTAACGGACTCGTTAGCAATCAGCCCCAGCATTTT
medium-sized | TRBJ2-3 | TRBV10-3 | TRBD2 | CAISEALAGAGDTQYF | TGTGCCATCAGTGAAGCGCTGGCGGGAGCAGGAGATACGCAGTATTTT
medium-sized | TRBJ1-5 | TRBV20-1 | NA | CSASTGGNQPQHF | TGCAGTGCTAGTACTGGGGGAAATCAGCCCCAGCATTTT
medium-sized | TRBJ1-4 | TRBV7-9 | TRBD1 | CASSTDRGHEKLFF | TGTGCCAGCAGCACCGACAGGGGGCATGAAAAACTGTTTTTT
medium-sized | TRBJ2-3 | TRBV7-8 | NA | CASSFSGPRTDTQYF | TGTGCCAGCAGTTTCTCCGGGCCCCGCACAGATACGCAGTATTTT
medium-sized | TRBJ2-5 | TRBV5-1 | NA | CASSLGRNQETQYF | TGCGCCAGCAGCTTGGGTAGGAACCAAGAGACCCAGTACTTC
large | TRBJ2-1 | TRBV20-1 | TRBD1 | CSAIFPGQSNNEQFF | TGCAGTGCAATATTCCCGGGACAGTCTAACAATGAGCAGTTCTTC
medium-sized | TRBJ2-3 | TRBV12-3/TRBV12-4 | NA | CASTLVTDTQYF | TGTGCCAGCACCCTCGTCACAGATACGCAGTATTTT
few | TRBJ2-7 | TRBV5-1 | NA | CASSLGREQYF | TGCGCCAGCAGCTTGGGACGGGAGCAGTACTTC
NA | TRBJ1-5 | TRBV28 | NA | CASSLTGDQPQHF | TGTGCCAGCAGTTTGACCGGGGATCAGCCCCAGCATTTT
NA | TRBJ2-5 | TRBV6-1 | TRBD1 | CASSSARTGLETQYF | TGTGCCAGCAGCAGTGCCAGGACAGGGCTAGAGACCCAGTACTTC
medium-sized | TRBJ2-2 | TRBV6-5 | NA | CASSWLARPTGELFF | TGTGCCAGCAGTTGGCTAGCGAGACCCACCGGGGAGCTGTTTTTT
medium-sized | TRBJ2-5 | TRBV13 | TRBD2 | CASSYGLAEETQYF | TGTGCCAGCAGCTACGGACTAGCTGAAGAGACCCAGTACTTC
few | TRBJ2-7 | TRBV7-2 | NA | CASSPDSAKVYEQYF | TGTGCCAGCAGCCCGGACAGCGCGAAGGTCTACGAGCAGTACTTC
NA | TRBJ2-7 | TRBV29-1 | TRBD1 | CSVEAPGQAPYEQYF | TGCAGCGTTGAAGCCCCCGGACAGGCGCCCTACGAGCAGTACTTC
many | TRBJ2-1 | TRBV6-6 | NA | CASSYYDSGFSYNEQFF | TGTGCCAGCAGTTATTACGATAGCGGATTCTCCTACAATGAGCAGTTCTTC
NA | TRBJ2-1 | TRBV6-5 | NA | CASSERSSYNEQFF | TGTGCCAGCAGCGAGCGGAGCTCCTACAATGAGCAGTTCTTC
NA | TRBJ2-5 | TRBV7-8 | NA | CASSRSVIEETQYF | TGTGCCAGCAGCCGTTCCGTCATAGAAGAGACCCAGTACTTC
medium-sized | TRBJ1-1 | TRBV18 | NA | CASSWNKGTEAFF | TGTGCCAGCTCATGGAACAAGGGCACTGAAGCTTTCTTT
NA | TRBJ2-5 | TRBV5-1 | NA | CASSFTVETQYF | TGCGCCAGCAGCTTTACTGTTGAGACCCAGTACTTC
medium-sized | TRBJ2-1 | TRBV7-6 | NA | CASSLGDWPSYNEQFF | TGTGCCAGCAGCTTAGGGGACTGGCCCTCCTACAATGAGCAGTTCTTC
NA | TRBJ2-5 | TRBV20-1 | TRBD1 | CSASGTGVETQYF | TGCAGTGCTTCCGGGACAGGGGTGGAGACCCAGTACTTC
medium-sized | TRBJ2-7 | TRBV29-1 | NA | CSVEQAYEQYF | TGCAGCGTGGAACAGGCCTACGAGCAGTACTTC
many | TRBJ1-6 | TRBV5-6 | NA | CASSLGQTISYNSPLHF | TGTGCCAGCAGCCTAGGACAGACGATCTCCTATAATTCACCCCTCCACTTT
medium-sized | TRBJ1-4 | TRBV5-6 | NA | CASSWTGEEKLFF | TGTGCCAGCAGTTGGACCGGTGAAGAAAAACTGTTTTTT
medium-sized | TRBJ1-1 | TRBV5-1 | NA | CASSLVSSDTEAFF | TGCGCCAGCAGCTTGGTCTCGTCGGACACTGAAGCTTTCTTT
many | TRBJ1-1 | TRBV6-6 | NA | CASSHPPVDGMNTEAFF | TGTGCCAGCAGTCACCCTCCCGTGGACGGCATGAACACTGAAGCTTTCTTT
NA | TRBJ2-5 | TRBV5-5 | NA | CASQPGQETQYF | TGTGCCAGCCAACCGGGGCAAGAGACCCAGTACTTC
medium-sized | TRBJ2-3 | TRBV5-1 | TRBD2 | CASSPPSGTGTDTQYF | TGCGCCAGCAGCCCACCAAGCGGGACCGGCACAGATACGCAGTATTTT
few | TRBJ2-1 | TRBV29-1 | NA | CSVKITVDEQFF | TGCAGCGTTAAGATAACCGTCGATGAGCAGTTCTTC
medium-sized | TRBJ1-5 | TRBV19 | NA | CASGSGGNQPQHF | TGTGCCAGTGGCAGCGGAGGGAATCAGCCCCAGCATTTT
medium-sized | TRBJ1-2 | TRBV18 | NA | CASSLRDGGSGYGYTF | TGTGCCAGCTCACTCCGGGACGGGGGATCTGGCTATGGCTACACCTTC
many | TRBJ1-2 | TRBV3-1 | NA | CASSQDPPVGGYTF | TGTGCCAGCAGCCAAGACCCTCCAGTGGGGGGCTACACCTTC
medium-sized | TRBJ1-5 | TRBV6-1 | NA | CASSEGAVSNQPQHF | TGTGCCAGCAGTGAAGGGGCGGTAAGCAATCAGCCCCAGCATTTT
medium-sized | TRBJ2-7 | TRBV27 | TRBD1 | CASSVGQTPTWEQYF | TGTGCCAGCAGTGTGGGACAGACACCTACGTGGGAGCAGTACTTC
NA | TRBJ2-7 | TRBV20-1 | NA | CSAPPAGGVTSYEQYF | TGCAGTGCCCCACCAGCCGGCGGGGTAACCTCCTACGAGCAGTACTTC
medium-sized | TRBJ2-1 | TRBV27 | NA | CASSSTQVQTYNEQFF | TGTGCCAGCAGCTCAACCCAAGTTCAAACCTACAATGAGCAGTTCTTC
NA | TRBJ2-7 | TRBV18 | NA | CASSPPLGETYEQYF | TGTGCCAGCTCACCACCGCTAGGGGAGACCTACGAGCAGTACTTC
once | TRBJ2-1 | TRBV18 | NA | CASSPSSPLNEQFF | TGTGCCAGCTCACCTTCGAGCCCCCTCAATGAGCAGTTCTTC
few | TRBJ1-1 | TRBV6-2/TRBV6-3 | NA | CASSPQRTFEAFF | TGTGCCAGCAGTCCTCAGAGGACCTTCGAAGCTTTCTTT
large | TRBJ1-1 | TRBV14 | TRBD1 | CASSQTGGRATEAFF | TGTGCCAGCAGCCAAACAGGGGGTCGTGCGACTGAAGCTTTCTTT
many | TRBJ1-5 | TRBV20-1 | NA | CSARDRRGNQPQHF | TGCAGTGCTAGAGATCGGAGAGGAAATCAGCCCCAGCATTTT
few | TRBJ2-1 | TRBV2 | TRBD2 | CASSGLAGRHNEQFF | TGTGCCAGCAGTGGACTAGCGGGAAGGCATAATGAGCAGTTCTTC
medium-sized | TRBJ2-1 | TRBV5-1 | NA | CASSLQFQDAYNEQFF | TGCGCCAGCAGCTTACAATTCCAGGACGCCTACAATGAGCAGTTCTTC
many | TRBJ2-2 | TRBV12-3/TRBV12-4 | NA | CASRAGPNTGELFF | TGTGCCAGCAGAGCGGGCCCGAACACCGGGGAGCTGTTTTTT
medium-sized | TRBJ2-1 | TRBV27 | NA | CASISQREQFF | TGTGCCAGCATCTCTCAGCGTGAGCAGTTCTTC
medium-sized | TRBJ1-1 | TRBV10-2 | NA | CASSGGGQAFF | TGCGCCAGCAGTGGTGGGGGCCAAGCTTTCTTT
medium-sized | TRBJ1-2 | TRBV20-1 | NA | CSARDLEYGYTF | TGCAGTGCTAGAGATCTCGAGTATGGCTACACCTTC
many | TRBJ2-1 | TRBV12-3/TRBV12-4 | NA | CASSFWERYEQFF | TGTGCCAGCAGTTTCTGGGAGAGGTATGAGCAGTTCTTC
large | TRBJ2-7 | TRBV6-5 | NA | CASSYKALGDLPITYEQYF | TGTGCCAGCAGTTACAAAGCCTTAGGGGACTTACCCATCACCTACGAGCAGTACTTC
NA | TRBJ1-1 | TRBV7-2 | NA | CASSLEPGTEAFF | TGTGCCAGCAGCTTAGAACCAGGGACTGAAGCTTTCTTT
medium-sized | TRBJ2-2 | TRBV24-1 | TRBD1 | CATSDLTPTGKNTGELFF | TGTGCCACCAGTGACCTTACTCCGACAGGGAAGAACACCGGGGAGCTGTTTTTT
NA | TRBJ2-5 | TRBV4-1 | NA | CASSGGLQAPLLETQYF | TGCGCCAGCAGCGGGGGACTGCAAGCGCCGTTGTTAGAGACCCAGTACTTC
NA | TRBJ1-5 | TRBV24-1 | NA | CATSDILGQPQHF | TGTGCCACCAGTGATATCCTCGGTCAGCCCCAGCATTTT
NA | TRBJ1-4 | TRBV29-1 | NA | CSAESNEKLFF | TGCAGCGCTGAATCTAATGAAAAACTGTTTTTT
medium-sized | TRBJ1-1 | TRBV19 | TRBD1 | CASSTQGEGTEAFF | TGTGCCAGTAGTACACAGGGGGAGGGGACTGAAGCTTTCTTT